This T cell receptor (beta chain) was obtained from a study of technical replicates of blood from a few donors. The CDR3 has 17 residues. Per germline, CDR1 MNHEY and CDR2 SMNVEV (reference sequence). The ends lost 5 bases at V and 4 bases at J; junction bases unmatched: 13. The protocol was immunoSEQ multiplex PCR, while the TCRdb copy is restricted to in-frame clones and leaves out a portion. Of about 44,000 clones in the sample, around 96% were seen once. The material sequenced was T cells isolated from PBMCs. The sequence was collected from a human donor in good health. This rearrangement joins TRBV27 to TRBJ1-4; 7 bases line up with TRBD1. This CDR3 is CASSPPAPGQLNEKLFF. In nucleotides, the CDR3 is TGTGCCAGCAGTCCGCCCGCGCCGGGACAGCTTAATGAAAAACTGTTTTTT. Supplemented by reference TRBV27 and TRBJ1-4, the full variable domain reads EAQVTQNPRYLITVTGKKLTVTCSQNMNHEYMSWYRQDPGLGLRQIYYSMNVEVTDKGDVPEGYKVSRKEKRNFPLILESPSPNQTSLYFCASSPPAPGQLNEKLFFGSGTQLSVL.